Listed below are T cell receptor beta chains from one sample, sequenced in a study of monozygotic twins with inflammatory bowel disease. TCRdb derives one entry per CDR3 protein from the 5' RACE reads, leaving out DNA. This sample's table has approximately 380,000 distinct CDR3 sequences. Sequencing was performed on blood. The origin of the receptors is a human donor with ulcerative colitis or Crohn's disease, or a healthy co-twin of an affected twin (not recorded which). The CDR3 runs from the conserved cysteine through the conserved F or W. Fields, in order: V gene, J gene, CDR3 protein.

v_gene: TRBV12-3/TRBV12-4; j_gene: TRBJ2-7; CDR3aa: CASSVGPGAGLYEQYF
v_gene: TRBV18; j_gene: TRBJ1-1; CDR3aa: CASSPQTGAGTEAFF
v_gene: TRBV6-6; j_gene: TRBJ1-6; CDR3aa: CASSSYRGESPLHF
v_gene: TRBV6-5; j_gene: TRBJ2-2; CDR3aa: CASSYLGSDSDHTGELFF
v_gene: TRBV7-8; j_gene: TRBJ2-7; CDR3aa: CASTIGLAGGLAYEEQYF
v_gene: TRBV7-9; j_gene: TRBJ1-1; CDR3aa: CASSHDEMNTEAFF
v_gene: TRBV4-3; j_gene: TRBJ2-3; CDR3aa: CASSQQGAPPSTDTQYF
v_gene: TRBV5-5; j_gene: TRBJ2-6; CDR3aa: CASSPRGAISGANVLTF
v_gene: TRBV21-1; j_gene: TRBJ1-2; CDR3aa: CASKDIQTLTNYGYTF
v_gene: TRBV20-1; j_gene: TRBJ2-1; CDR3aa: CSAAGQGIPYNEQFF
v_gene: TRBV9; j_gene: TRBJ2-2; CDR3aa: CASSERGGNTGELFF
v_gene: TRBV19; j_gene: TRBJ1-1; CDR3aa: CASRRGQGVRAFF
v_gene: TRBV6-1; j_gene: TRBJ1-4; CDR3aa: CASSPEWGNEKLFF
v_gene: TRBV7-9; j_gene: TRBJ1-3; CDR3aa: CASSPQTRGSGNTIYF
v_gene: TRBV5-1; j_gene: TRBJ2-5; CDR3aa: CASSLTVGKETQYF
v_gene: TRBV5-1; j_gene: TRBJ2-1; CDR3aa: CASSLGLAGGMREQFF
v_gene: TRBV6-5; j_gene: TRBJ2-2; CDR3aa: CASSYQAQRSTGELFF
v_gene: TRBV5-1; j_gene: TRBJ1-3; CDR3aa: CASSSQGYSGNTIYF
v_gene: TRBV29-1; j_gene: TRBJ1-2; CDR3aa: CSSISGTGGPGYTF
v_gene: TRBV4-1; j_gene: TRBJ2-3; CDR3aa: CASSQDPAGDTQYF
v_gene: TRBV11-2; j_gene: TRBJ2-7; CDR3aa: CASSLDTQSSYEQYF
v_gene: TRBV9; j_gene: TRBJ2-2; CDR3aa: CASSPRRQGGRYTGELFF
v_gene: TRBV7-3; j_gene: TRBJ2-7; CDR3aa: CASSLTSREYDEQYF